The present entry profiles one T cell receptor (beta chain) with its context. The antigen remains unidentified. These data originate in a study of cytomegalovirus exposure and HLA in healthy donors. Repertoires were generated with immunoSEQ multiplex PCR, while TCRdb's copy carries only in-frame clones and drops some. The sample records some 120,000 clones, around nine tenths being singletons. Study-level points and caveats: Some TCR beta chains (roughly 160 of them) were listed as cytomegalovirus-associated. Confirmation in vitro established that three CMV-associated chains were specific for CMV antigens.

The CDR3 has 16 residues. Germline V CDR1 and CDR2: MNHEY, SMNVEV (reference sequence). Deletions cut 5 bases from V and 8 bases from J, with 21 bases between. This receptor was obtained from a man younger than 45 in good health and CMV-seronegative. Specimen: PBMCs. The chain is built from TRBV27 and TRBJ1-4; D perhaps matches TRBD1 (6 bases). CDR3 sequence reads: CASSLFGPRGTEKLFF. The CDR3 coding sequence is TGTGCCAGCAGTCTTTTCGGCCCCAGGGGTACAGAAAAACTGTTTTTT.